The TCR beta chain under discussion was sequenced for a study of tumor-infiltrating lymphocytes in primary liver carcinoma listed by TCRdb under 2017. Regarding the research as a whole: Surgical resection was performed in China between 2015 and 2016 on a handful of patients with histopathologically diagnosed primary liver carcinoma. The five patients, three men and two women aged 30 to 69 years, had hepatocellular carcinoma (four) or combined HCC and intrahepatic cholangiocarcinoma (one). Tumors of the five patients were stage T1-T3 N0M0 with maximum diameters of about 4 to 10 cm. Each sample produced about 3.5 to 7.13 million productive TCRbeta reads, and read depth showed no significant difference between tissue types. TCRbeta repertoire sequencing, expression microarrays and whole-exome sequencing were combined in the study across five regions of each liver tumor, with adjacent normal tissue and blood also included. TCRbeta repertoire sequencing covered about 35 specimens from 5 patients: 25 or so tumor regions, 5 adjacent noncancerous liver tissues and 5 peripheral blood samples. High reproducibility was observed for the technical replicate repertoires, with mean shared-clone rates approximately 0.9 and correlation coefficients above 0.95.

Blood RNA was extracted from unsorted whole blood using TRIzol reagent, and germline DNA was obtained with the DNeasy Blood & Tissue kit. At the time of sampling, the patients were treatment-naive and had chronic HBV infection. About 3.7 milliliters of peripheral blood were collected into K2EDTA tubes before surgery. Starting from around 520 ng total RNA, TCRbeta-specific cDNA was produced by reverse transcription with a constant-region primer and ProtoScript II reverse transcriptase. Three nested multiplex PCR rounds, following a slightly modified ARM-PCR procedure, were used to build the TCRbeta libraries. The first two PCR rounds used multiplex TRBV1-TRBV30 forward primers with a Cbeta reverse primer, each for about 10 cycles. Sample barcodes and Illumina adapters were added in a final 25-cycle PCR using Deep VentR polymerase. Before sequencing, amplicons of 200-500 bp were purified from gel using a QIAquick gel extraction kit. The TCRbeta amplicons were sequenced with 250-bp paired-end reads on an Illumina HiSeq 2500. As for how the authors treated the data: To recover full CDR3 sequences, reads were quality-trimmed using Trimmomatic v0.33 and paired reads were then merged using FLASH v1.2.11. V, D and J germline segments were assigned to the rearranged TCRbeta sequences using MiGEC v1.2.1b. Clonotype statistics and Shannon-Wiener diversity indices were calculated with VDJtools v1.0.0. Except for diversity analysis, only each sample's 250 most abundant clonotypes were used in subsequent analyses to reduce sampling bias. Through fastp at Q25 and MiXCR, TCRdb rebuilt clones from the public reads, retaining in-frame beta chains. Entries that share a CDR3 protein sequence are merged under the most common genes and DNA. These V and J calls derive from TCRdb rather than the authors' analysis. This sample comprises about 320,000 distinct CDR3 sequences, 60% to 80% of them detected only once. The top ten clones comprise approximately 9.4% of the sample.

With respect to this clonotype: Its antigen specificity is not known. The CDR3 does not close with the conserved phenylalanine or tryptophan, likely indicating a read error.

Summary of the overall study and its limitations: With just a few patients in the study, the authors point out that the findings should be validated in a larger study. Only the TCR beta chain was sequenced, so true repertoire diversity is likely underestimated because unpaired alpha chains were not captured. Pairs of tumor regions showed greater repertoire overlap (mean 36%) than tumor-adjacent pairs (roughly 17%) or tumor-blood pairs (around 15%), which is consistent with antigen-driven expansion. The top 250 clones made up a significantly larger repertoire fraction in tumors than in blood (p = 0.039). Since the samples were bulk and unsorted, there was no way to compare CD4+ and CD8+ T cell repertoires.

CDR1 and CDR2 are read off the germline V gene as MGHRA and YSYEKL. The CDR3 has 14 residues if both end residues are counted. The sequence is cut down to CDR3 DNA, 42 bases in frame from base 1. This clonotype was sampled from a middle-aged man with primary liver carcinoma and hepatitis B virus infection. The sample was peripheral blood. The chain employs TRBV4-1 and TRBJ2-5, with the D gene too uncertain to name. In nucleotide form, the sequence is TGCGCCTGCAGCCAAGATTTTGCGCAGGAGACCCAGTACTTA. Its translation reads: CACSQDFAQETQYL.